The 11 T cell receptor beta chains in this list originate from one sample, sequenced in a study of T-cell memory formation after mild COVID-19. TCRdb fed the 5' RACE reads into MiXCR, producing one record per CDR3 protein. The sample holds about 190,000 distinct CDR3 sequences, about a sixth seen once. Source material: PBMCs or a T cell subset sorted from them (not recorded which). Receptors originate from an adult woman who had mild COVID-19 (a few samples of this study predate the infection). Cell type and time point are not known.

This clonotype was counted a few times. The chain recombines TRBV12-3 or TRBV12-4 with TRBJ2-3; possibly TRBD2 for D (6 bases). The CDR3 runs to 15 residues. V dropped 4 bases and J dropped 4 bases, with 15 bases sitting between them. CDR3 region: CASSYYRGRADTQYF. CDR3 DNA: TGTGCCAGCAGTTACTACCGGGGGAGAGCAGATACGCAGTATTTT.

In its sample, this clonotype was seen a few times. The chain joins TRBV27 to TRBJ1-1; D not resolved. There are 15 residues in the CDR3. The V gene lost 5 bases and the J gene lost 6 bases, with 19 bases spanning the gap. CDR1 and CDR2 (germline): MNHEY, SMNVEV (reference sequence). CDR3 amino acids: CASSKYTTKRSEAFF. CDR3 nucleotide sequence: TGTGCCAGCAGTAAATACACGACGAAGAGGTCTGAAGCTTTCTTT.

On this clonotype itself: At one end, the junction sequence differs from germline, possibly due to a read error. This chain joins TRBV7-2 and TRBJ2-1; 8 bases fit TRBD2. The germline gives CDR1 SGHTA, CDR2 FQGNSA. The CDR3 has 14 residues. The CDR3 region is CASSPGGPYNVQFF. Here the CDR3 DNA reads TGTGCCAGCAGCCCGGGGGGGCCCTACAATGTGCAGTTCTTC.

This chain connects TRBV5-1 to TRBJ1-2, with D possibly being TRBD1 (6 bases). Germline V gene data show CDR1 as SGHRS and CDR2 as YFSETQ. V lost 3 bases to trimming and J lost 1 base, with 13 bases between them. This CDR3 has 15 amino acids. CDR3: CASSSGHNLNYGYTF. CDR3 in DNA: TGCGCCAGCAGCTCGGGACACAACCTTAACTATGGCTACACCTTC.

This clonotype has more than one count but fewer than ten. This rearrangement joins TRBV6-2 or TRBV6-3 to TRBJ2-3; no clear D. The V end was cut by 7 bases, the J end by 8 bases, with 16 bases between. The CDR3 covers 13 residues. From germline, CDR1 is MNHEY and CDR2 SVGEGT. DNA for the CDR3: TGTGCCAGCAAAAGGTCGACCGTAACTACGCAGTATTTT. This translates into CASKRSTVTTQYF.

In this sample, this clonotype turned up a few times. The genes are TRBV6-5 and TRBJ1-1, with D tentatively TRBD1 (5 bases). Per the germline V gene, CDR1 is MNHEY and CDR2 is SVGAGI. The CDR3 is 14 amino acids. V lost 6 bases and J 1 base, leaving 12 bases between the germline ends. CDR3 sequence: CASRIGGGNTEAFF. The CDR3 coding sequence is TGTGCCAGCAGGATCGGGGGGGGGAACACTGAAGCTTTCTTT.

This clonotype was recorded a few times. The V and J genes are TRBV12-3 or TRBV12-4 and TRBJ2-7; tentatively, D is TRBD1 or TRBD2 (5 bases each). V was cut by 4 bases and J by 1 base, with 11 bases left in between. The CDR3 runs to 14 residues. The CDR3 spells CASSSGPLSYEQYF. The CDR3 region has the DNA TGTGCCAGCAGTTCGGGACCGCTATCCTACGAGCAGTACTTC.

In its sample, this clonotype was seen many times. The rearrangement uses TRBV5-1 and TRBJ2-7, with 9 bases aligning to TRBD1. Germline CDR1 and CDR2: SGHRS and YFSETQ. With 2 bases clipped from V and 4 bases from J, the junction kept 4 bases outside the gene matches. The CDR3 runs to 14 residues. The CDR3 sequence is CASSLGTGPYEQYF. DNA of the CDR3: TGCGCCAGCAGCTTAGGGACAGGGCCATACGAGCAGTACTTC.

The chain links TRBV19 to TRBJ2-1; TRBD1 aligns across 9 bases. The V gene end was trimmed by 6 bases and the J gene end by 7 bases; junction bases not matched to a gene: 10. The CDR3 consists of 15 residues. Germline V CDR1 and CDR2: LNHDA, SQIVND (reference sequence). The CDR3 region is CASRTDRGSWNEQFF. The CDR3 bases are TGTGCCAGTAGGACTGACAGGGGGAGTTGGAATGAGCAGTTCTTC.

This clonotype was counted only a few times. V gene TRBV3-1 combines with J gene TRBJ1-2, with TRBD1 matching over 10 bases. The CDR3 runs 15 residues. Germline V gene lookup returns CDR1 LGHDT and CDR2 YNNKEL (reference sequence). The V segment lost 3 bases and the J segment 6 bases; nucleotides outside the gene matches: 7. The CDR3 region is CASSHGTGVKDGYTF. For the CDR3, the DNA is TGTGCCAGCAGCCACGGGACAGGGGTGAAAGATGGCTACACCTTC.

This clonotype was observed a handful of times. This sequence joins TRBV7-2 and TRBJ1-1; 7 positions agree with TRBD1. Germline trimming cut 1 base from V and 4 bases from J; bases unmatched to any gene: 3. In germline, CDR1 is SGHTA, CDR2 FQGNSA. This CDR3 has 14 amino acids. As DNA, the CDR3 is TGTGCCAGCAGCTTAGGCGGGACAGCCACTGAAGCTTTCTTT. Protein sequence: CASSLGGTATEAFF.